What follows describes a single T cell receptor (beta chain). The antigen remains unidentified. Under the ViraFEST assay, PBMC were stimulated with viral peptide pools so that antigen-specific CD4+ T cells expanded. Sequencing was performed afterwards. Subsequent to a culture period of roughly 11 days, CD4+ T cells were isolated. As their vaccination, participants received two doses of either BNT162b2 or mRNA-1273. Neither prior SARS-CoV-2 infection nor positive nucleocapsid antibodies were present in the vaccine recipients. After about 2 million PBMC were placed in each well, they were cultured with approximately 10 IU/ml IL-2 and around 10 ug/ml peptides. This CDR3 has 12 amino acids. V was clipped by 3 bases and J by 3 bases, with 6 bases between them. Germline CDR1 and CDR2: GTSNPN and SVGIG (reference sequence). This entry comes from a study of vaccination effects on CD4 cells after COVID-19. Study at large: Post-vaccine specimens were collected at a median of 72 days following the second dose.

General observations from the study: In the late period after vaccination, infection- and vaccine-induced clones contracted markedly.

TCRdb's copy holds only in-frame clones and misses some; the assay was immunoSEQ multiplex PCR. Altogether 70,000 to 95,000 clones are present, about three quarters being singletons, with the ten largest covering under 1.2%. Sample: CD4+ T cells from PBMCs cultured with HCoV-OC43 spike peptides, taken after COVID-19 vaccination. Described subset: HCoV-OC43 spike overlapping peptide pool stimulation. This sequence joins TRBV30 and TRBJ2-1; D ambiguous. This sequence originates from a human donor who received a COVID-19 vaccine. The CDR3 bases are TGTGCCTGGAGCCCCGGCTACAATGAGCAGTTCTTC. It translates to CAWSPGYNEQFF.